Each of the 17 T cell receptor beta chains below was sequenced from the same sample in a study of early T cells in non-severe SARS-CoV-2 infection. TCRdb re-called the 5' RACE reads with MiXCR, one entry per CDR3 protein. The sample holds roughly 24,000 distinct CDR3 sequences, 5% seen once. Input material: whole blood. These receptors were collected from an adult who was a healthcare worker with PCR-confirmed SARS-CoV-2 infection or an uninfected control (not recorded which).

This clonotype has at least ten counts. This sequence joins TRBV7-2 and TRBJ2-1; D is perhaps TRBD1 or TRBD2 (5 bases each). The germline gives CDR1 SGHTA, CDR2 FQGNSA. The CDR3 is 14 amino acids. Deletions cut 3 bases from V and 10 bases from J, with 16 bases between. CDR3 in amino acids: CASSLNFLGEEQFF. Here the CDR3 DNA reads TGTGCCAGCAGCTTGAACTTCTTGGGGGAAGAGCAGTTCTTC. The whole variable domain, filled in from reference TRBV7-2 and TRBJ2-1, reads GAGVSQSPSNKVTEKGKDVELRCDPISGHTALYWYRQSLGQGLEFLIYFQGNSAPDKSGLPSDRFSAERTGGSVSTLTIQRTQQEDSAVYLCASSLNFLGEEQFFGPGTRLTVL.

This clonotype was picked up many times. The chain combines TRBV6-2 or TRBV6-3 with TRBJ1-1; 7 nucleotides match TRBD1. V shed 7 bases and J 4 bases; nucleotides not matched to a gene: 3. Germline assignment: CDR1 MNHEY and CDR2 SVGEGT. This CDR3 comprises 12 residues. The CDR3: CASNRGITEAFF. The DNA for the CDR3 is TGTGCCAGCAACAGGGGAATCACTGAAGCTTTCTTT.

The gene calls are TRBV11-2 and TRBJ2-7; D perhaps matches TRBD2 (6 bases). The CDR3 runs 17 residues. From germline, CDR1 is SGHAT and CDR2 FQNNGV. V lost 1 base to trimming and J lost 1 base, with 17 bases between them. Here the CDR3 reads CASSLGFRRGPSYEQYF. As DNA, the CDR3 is TGTGCCAGCAGCTTAGGGTTCCGGAGGGGCCCTTCCTACGAGCAGTACTTC.

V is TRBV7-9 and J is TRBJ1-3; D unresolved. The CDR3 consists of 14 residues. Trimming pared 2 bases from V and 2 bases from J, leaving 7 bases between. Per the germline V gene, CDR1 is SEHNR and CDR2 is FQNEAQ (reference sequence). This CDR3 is CASSLSGTGNTIYF. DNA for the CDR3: TGTGCCAGCAGCTTATCGGGAACTGGAAACACCATATATTTT.

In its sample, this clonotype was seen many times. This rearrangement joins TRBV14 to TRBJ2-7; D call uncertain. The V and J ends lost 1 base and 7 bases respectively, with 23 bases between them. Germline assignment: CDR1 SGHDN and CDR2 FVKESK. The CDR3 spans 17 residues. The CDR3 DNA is TGTGCCAGCAGCCAAGTTCTACCGGGCGCTTCTTTGCGAGAGCAGTACTTC. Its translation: CASSQVLPGASLREQYF.

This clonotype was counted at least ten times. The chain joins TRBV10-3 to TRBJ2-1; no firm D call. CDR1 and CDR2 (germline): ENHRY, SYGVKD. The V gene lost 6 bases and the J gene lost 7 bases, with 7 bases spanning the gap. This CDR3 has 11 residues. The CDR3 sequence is CAISPWNEQFF. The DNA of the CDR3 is TGTGCCATCAGCCCCTGGAATGAGCAGTTCTTC.

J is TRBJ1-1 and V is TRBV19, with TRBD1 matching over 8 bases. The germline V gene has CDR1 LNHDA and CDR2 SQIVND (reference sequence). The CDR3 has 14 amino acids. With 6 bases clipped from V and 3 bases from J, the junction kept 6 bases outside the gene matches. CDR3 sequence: CASRPGQGHTEAFF. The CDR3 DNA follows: TGTGCCAGTAGACCTGGACAGGGACACACTGAAGCTTTCTTT.

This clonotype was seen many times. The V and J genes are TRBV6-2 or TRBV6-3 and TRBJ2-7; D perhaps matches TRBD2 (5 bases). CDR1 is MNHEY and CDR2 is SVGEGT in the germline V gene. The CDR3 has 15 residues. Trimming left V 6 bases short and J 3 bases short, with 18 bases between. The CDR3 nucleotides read TGTGCCAGCAGGCGAAGGACTCTATTTTACTACGAGCAGTACTTC. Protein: CASRRRTLFYYEQYF.

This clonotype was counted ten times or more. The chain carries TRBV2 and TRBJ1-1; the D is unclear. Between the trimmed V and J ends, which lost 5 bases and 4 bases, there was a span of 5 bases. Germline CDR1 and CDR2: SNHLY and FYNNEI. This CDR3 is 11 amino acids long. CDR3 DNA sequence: TGTGCCAGCAGTAGGGTCACTGAAGCTTTCTTT. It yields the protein CASSRVTEAFF.

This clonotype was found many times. DNA for the CDR3: TGTGCCATCATGGGACTAGCGGGGGGAACCTACAATGAGCAGTTCTTC. Residues: CAIMGLAGGTYNEQFF. The chain recombines TRBV10-3 with TRBJ2-1; 15 nucleotides line up with TRBD2. Losses at the gene ends were 7 bases for V and 2 bases for J; bases not matched to a gene: 3. Germline V gene sequence: CDR1 ENHRY, CDR2 SYGVKD. The CDR3 has 16 amino acids.

This CDR3 reads CASSPMAGQGLRIQPQHF. DNA of the CDR3: TGTGCCAGCTCACCAATGGCGGGACAGGGTTTAAGAATTCAGCCCCAGCATTTT. This rearrangement joins TRBV18 to TRBJ1-5; 9 bases line up with TRBD1. Trimming took 2 bases from V and 6 from J; bases not matched to a gene: 14. The CDR3 runs to 18 residues. The germline V gene has CDR1 KGHSH and CDR2 LQKENI.

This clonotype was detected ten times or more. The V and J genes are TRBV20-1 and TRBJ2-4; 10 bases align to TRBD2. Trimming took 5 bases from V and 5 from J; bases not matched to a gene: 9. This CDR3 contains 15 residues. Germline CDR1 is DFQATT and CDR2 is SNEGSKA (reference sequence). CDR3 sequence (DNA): TGCAGTGCTCCCCCCCCCCTAGCGGGGGAAAACATTCAGTACTTC. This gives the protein CSAPPPLAGENIQYF.

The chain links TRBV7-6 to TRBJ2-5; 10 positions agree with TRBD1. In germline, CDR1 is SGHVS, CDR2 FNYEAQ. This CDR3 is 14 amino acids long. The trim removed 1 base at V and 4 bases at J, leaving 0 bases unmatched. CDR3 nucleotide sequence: TGTGCCAGCAGCTTAGGGACAGGGGGAGAGACCCAGTACTTC. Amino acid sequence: CASSLGTGGETQYF.

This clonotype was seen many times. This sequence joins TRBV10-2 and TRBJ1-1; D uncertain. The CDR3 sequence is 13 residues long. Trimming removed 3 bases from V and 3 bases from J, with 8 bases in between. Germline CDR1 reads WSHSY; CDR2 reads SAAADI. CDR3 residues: CASSDLVYTEAFF. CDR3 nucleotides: TGCGCCAGCAGTGATCTGGTGTACACTGAAGCTTTCTTT.

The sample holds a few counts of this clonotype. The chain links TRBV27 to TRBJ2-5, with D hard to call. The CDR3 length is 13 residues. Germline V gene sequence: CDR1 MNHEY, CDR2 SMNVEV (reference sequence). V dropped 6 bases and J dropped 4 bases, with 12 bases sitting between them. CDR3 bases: TGTGCCAGCAGCCCCGGCCGGAGAGAGACCCAGTACTTC. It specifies CASSPGRRETQYF.

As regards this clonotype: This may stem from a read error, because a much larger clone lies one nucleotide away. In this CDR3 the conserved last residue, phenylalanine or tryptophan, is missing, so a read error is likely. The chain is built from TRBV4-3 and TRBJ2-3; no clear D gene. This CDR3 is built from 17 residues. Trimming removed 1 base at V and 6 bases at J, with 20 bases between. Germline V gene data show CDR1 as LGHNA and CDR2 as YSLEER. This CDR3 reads CASSQGVGRGAPDTQYS. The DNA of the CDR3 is TGCGCCAGCAGCCAAGGCGTCGGACGCGGAGCCCCGGATACGCAGTATTCT.

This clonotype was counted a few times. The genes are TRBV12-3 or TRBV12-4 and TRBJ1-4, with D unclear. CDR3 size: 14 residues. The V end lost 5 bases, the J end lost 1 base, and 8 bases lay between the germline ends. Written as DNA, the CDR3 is TGTGCCAGCAGTCTTCAAGGAACTAATGAAAAACTGTTTTTT. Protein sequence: CASSLQGTNEKLFF.